This T cell receptor (beta chain) was recorded in a study of cytomegalovirus exposure and HLA in healthy donors. Trimming at V came to 2 bases and at J to 3 bases, leaving 11 bases not matched to a gene. CDR3 length: 19 residues. Germline lookup yields CDR1 SGHRS and CDR2 YFSETQ. With 60 Vbeta and 13 Jbeta primers, the PCR was carried out. Produced via immunoSEQ multiplex PCR; TCRdb's table is partial and in-frame only. This table holds about 160,000 clones, 75% to 85% found once. This sequence was found in a girl aged 2 to 10 in good health and CMV-seropositive. The chain carries TRBV5-1 and TRBJ2-3, with 14 bases aligning to TRBD2. Sequences were obtained from PBMCs. DNA for the CDR3: TGCGCCAGCAGCTTAAATGCCGGGACTAGCGGGAGCTCGACAGATACGCAGTATTTT. Translated, it gives CASSLNAGTSGSSTDTQYF.